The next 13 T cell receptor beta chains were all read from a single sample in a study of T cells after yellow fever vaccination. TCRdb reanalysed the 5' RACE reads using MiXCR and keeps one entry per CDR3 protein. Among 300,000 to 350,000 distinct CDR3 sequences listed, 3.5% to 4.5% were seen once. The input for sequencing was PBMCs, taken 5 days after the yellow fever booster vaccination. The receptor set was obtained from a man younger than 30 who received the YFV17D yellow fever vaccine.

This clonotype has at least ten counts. The CDR3 reads CASSLSSGGPSGTQYF. CDR3 DNA: TGTGCCAGCAGTTTGTCTAGCGGGGGACCAAGCGGTACGCAGTATTTT. This chain links TRBV12-3 or TRBV12-4 with TRBJ2-3, with TRBD2 identical over 10 bases. The V and J ends lost 3 bases and 8 bases, in that order; junction bases with no gene match: 11. The CDR3 loop spans 16 amino acids.

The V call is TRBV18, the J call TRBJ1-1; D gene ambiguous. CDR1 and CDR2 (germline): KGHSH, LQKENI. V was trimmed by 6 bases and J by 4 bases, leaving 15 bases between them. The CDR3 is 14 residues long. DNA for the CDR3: TGTGCCAGCTCCCTTGTTACCTGGGGCACTGAAGCTTTCTTT. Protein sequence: CASSLVTWGTEAFF.

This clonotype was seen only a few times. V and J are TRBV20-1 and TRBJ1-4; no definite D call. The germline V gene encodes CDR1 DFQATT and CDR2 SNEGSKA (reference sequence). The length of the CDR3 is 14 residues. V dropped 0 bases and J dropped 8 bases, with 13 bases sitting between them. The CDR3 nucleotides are TGCAGTGCTAGAGAAGAGTCCCTTAGGGAAAAACTGTTTTTT. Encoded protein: CSAREESLREKLFF.

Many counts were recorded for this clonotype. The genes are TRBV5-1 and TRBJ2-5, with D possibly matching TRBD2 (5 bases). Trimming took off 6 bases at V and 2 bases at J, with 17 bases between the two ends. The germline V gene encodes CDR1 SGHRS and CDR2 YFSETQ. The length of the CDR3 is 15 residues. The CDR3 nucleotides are TGCGCCAGCACCTCCCCGGAGGCCAGACAAGAGACCCAGTACTTC. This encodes CASTSPEARQETQYF.

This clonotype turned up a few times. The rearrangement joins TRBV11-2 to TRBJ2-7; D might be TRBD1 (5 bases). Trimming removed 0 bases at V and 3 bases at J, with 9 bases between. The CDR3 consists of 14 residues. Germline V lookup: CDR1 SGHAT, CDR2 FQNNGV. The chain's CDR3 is CASSLERQSYEQYV. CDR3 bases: TGTGCCAGCAGCTTAGAGAGACAGAGCTACGAGCAGTACGTC.

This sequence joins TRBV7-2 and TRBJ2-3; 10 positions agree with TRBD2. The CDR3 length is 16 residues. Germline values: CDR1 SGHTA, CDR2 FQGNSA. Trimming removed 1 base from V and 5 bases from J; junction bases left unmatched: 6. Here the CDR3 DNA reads TGTGCCAGCAGCTTAGTCAGCGGGGGGGCCGGAGATACGCAGTATTTT. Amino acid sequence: CASSLVSGGAGDTQYF.

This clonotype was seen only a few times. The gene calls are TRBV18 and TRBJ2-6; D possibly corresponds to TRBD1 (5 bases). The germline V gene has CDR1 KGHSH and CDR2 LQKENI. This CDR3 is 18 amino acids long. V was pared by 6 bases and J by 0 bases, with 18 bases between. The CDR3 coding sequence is TGTGCCAGCTCTTCTCAGACAGTCGTACTCTCTGGGGCCAACGTCCTGACTTTC. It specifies CASSSQTVVLSGANVLTF.

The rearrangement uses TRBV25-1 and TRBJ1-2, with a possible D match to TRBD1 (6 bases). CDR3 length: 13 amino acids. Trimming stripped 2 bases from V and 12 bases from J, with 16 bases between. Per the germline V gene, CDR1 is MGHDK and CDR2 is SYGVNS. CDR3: CASSEVFGGAHTF. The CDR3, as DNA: TGTGCCAGCAGTGAAGTCTTTGGGGGCGCTCACACCTTC.

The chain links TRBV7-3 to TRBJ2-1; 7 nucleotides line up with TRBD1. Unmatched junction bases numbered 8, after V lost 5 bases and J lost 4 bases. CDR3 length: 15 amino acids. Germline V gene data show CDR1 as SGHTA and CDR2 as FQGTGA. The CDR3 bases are TGTGCCAGCAGCCTCCGGAGACAGGGATACAATGAGCAGTTCTTC. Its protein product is CASSLRRQGYNEQFF.

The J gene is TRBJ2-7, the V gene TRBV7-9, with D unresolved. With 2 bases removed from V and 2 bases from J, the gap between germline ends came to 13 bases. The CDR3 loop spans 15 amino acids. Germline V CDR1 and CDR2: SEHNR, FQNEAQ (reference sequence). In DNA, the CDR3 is TGTGCCAGCAGCTTATCAGCGAAGGGTGCCTACGAGCAGTACGTC. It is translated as CASSLSAKGAYEQYV.

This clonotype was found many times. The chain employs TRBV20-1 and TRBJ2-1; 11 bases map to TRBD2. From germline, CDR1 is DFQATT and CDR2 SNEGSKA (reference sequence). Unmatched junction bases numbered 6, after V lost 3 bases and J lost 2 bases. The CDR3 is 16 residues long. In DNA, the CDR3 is TGCAGTGCTAGCCCCATTAGCGGGGGGGCCTACAATGAGCAGTTCTTC. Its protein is CSASPISGGAYNEQFF.

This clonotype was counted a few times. CDR3 loop: CSASGEVGGSNTGELFF. CDR3 in DNA: TGCAGTGCTAGTGGAGAAGTTGGGGGCAGCAACACCGGGGAGCTGTTTTTT. The chain is built from TRBV20-1 and TRBJ2-2; tentative D call: TRBD1 (6 bases). Germline values: CDR1 DFQATT, CDR2 SNEGSKA (reference sequence). With 3 bases removed from V and 2 bases from J, the gap between germline ends came to 19 bases. The CDR3 covers 17 residues.

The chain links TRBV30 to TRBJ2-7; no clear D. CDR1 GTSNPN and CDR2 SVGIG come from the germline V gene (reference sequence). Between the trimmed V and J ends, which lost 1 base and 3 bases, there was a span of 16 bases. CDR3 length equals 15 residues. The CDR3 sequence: CAWSGDSGPLYEQYF. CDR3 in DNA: TGTGCCTGGAGTGGGGATTCCGGGCCCCTCTACGAGCAGTACTTC.